These 30 T cell receptor beta chains came from one sample sequenced in a study of T cell responses to AZD1222 COVID-19 vaccine. Assay used: immunoSEQ multiplex PCR; TCRdb lists only in-frame clones, some missing. In the table there are tens of thousands of clones, about 78% of which are singletons. The sample in question was peripheral blood, obtained on day 0 of AZD1222 vaccination. The receptors shown here come from an adult in good health.

In DNA, the CDR3 is TGTGCCTGCTCTTCCAGGGCCCGAGAGCGGCCCCAGCATTTT. As protein: CACSSRARERPQHF. J is TRBJ1-5 and V is TRBV28; D is perhaps TRBD1 (5 bases). Trimming took 11 bases from V and 9 from J, leaving 23 bases between them. CDR1 is MDHEN, CDR2 SYDVKM, per germline. This CDR3 contains 14 residues.

The rearrangement uses TRBV6-6 and TRBJ1-6; D not resolved. CDR1 MNHNY and CDR2 SVGAGI come from the germline V gene (reference sequence). Between the trimmed V and J ends, which lost 6 bases and 7 bases, there was a span of 10 bases. CDR3 length: 13 residues. CDR3 sequence (DNA): TGTGCCAGCAGGGCTGATGGGAATTCACCCCTCCACTTT. It is translated as CASRADGNSPLHF.

The rearrangement joins TRBV7-2 to TRBJ2-1; maybe TRBD1 (5 bases). Deletions cut 3 bases from V and 6 bases from J, with 12 bases between. The germline V gene encodes CDR1 SGHTA and CDR2 FQGNSA. The CDR3 runs 14 residues. As DNA, the CDR3 is TGTGCCAGCAGCTTCCCCGCAGGGCTCAATGAGCAGTTCTTC. Its translation: CASSFPAGLNEQFF.

The chain uses TRBV6-2 or TRBV6-3 and TRBJ1-4, with D perhaps TRBD1 (5 bases). Trimming pared 5 bases from V and 7 bases from J, leaving 14 bases between. This CDR3 comprises 14 residues. Germline V gene lookup returns CDR1 MNHEY and CDR2 SVGEGT. CDR3 DNA sequence: TGTGCCAGCAGTCTCGTCGGGGGAAGTGAAAAACTGTTTTTT. Translation gives CASSLVGGSEKLFF.

The rearrangement uses TRBV7-2 and TRBJ2-7; no definite D call. CDR3 length equals 17 residues. Germline CDR1 reads SGHTA; CDR2 reads FQGNSA. The V and J ends lost 1 base and 8 bases respectively, with 24 bases between them. DNA of the CDR3: TGTGCCAGCAGCTTAGGCGCAACGCAGAGGCCGCCTATAAAGCAGTACTTC. Protein product: CASSLGATQRPPIKQYF. The full variable domain, completed using reference TRBV7-2 and TRBJ2-7, is GAGVSQSPSNKVTEKGKDVELRCDPISGHTALYWYRQSLGQGLEFLIYFQGNSAPDKSGLPSDRFSAERTGGSVSTLTIQRTQQEDSAVYLCASSLGATQRPPIKQYFGPGTRLTVT.

The V gene is TRBV18, the J gene TRBJ1-4, with TRBD1 matching 7 bases. With 5 bases clipped from V and 0 bases from J, the junction kept 12 bases outside the gene matches. The germline gives CDR1 KGHSH, CDR2 LQKENI. The CDR3 is 18 residues long. This chain's CDR3 is CASSLGPLTGATNEKLFF. As DNA, the CDR3 is TGTGCCAGCTCATTAGGACCTCTTACAGGGGCAACTAATGAAAAACTGTTTTTT.

The chain employs TRBV4-2 and TRBJ2-1; 11 bases match TRBD2. The CDR3 totals 15 residues. With 4 bases clipped from V and 3 bases from J, the junction kept 2 bases outside the gene matches. Germline CDR1 LGHNA, CDR2 YNFKEQ. CDR3: CASSLTSGGYNEQFF. In nucleotides, the CDR3 is TGTGCCAGCAGCCTTACTAGCGGGGGCTACAATGAGCAGTTCTTC.

The table lists this clone with a count of one. V is TRBV5-6 and J is TRBJ1-1, with D unresolved. CDR3 size: 11 residues. Trimming took 1 base from V and 3 from J, leaving 1 base between them. The germline CDR1 and CDR2 sequences are SGHDT and YYEEEE. The CDR3 nucleotides are TGTGCCAGCAGCTTGTACACTGAAGCTTTCTTT. Residues: CASSLYTEAFF.

CDR3 sequence reads: CASSFWGSNYGYTF. The CDR3 coding sequence is TGTGCCAGCAGTTTTTGGGGATCTAACTATGGCTACACCTTC. This chain uses TRBV28 with TRBJ1-2; D is unresolved. The CDR3 consists of 14 residues. CDR1 is MDHEN and CDR2 is SYDVKM in the germline V gene. Deletions cut 3 bases from V and 0 bases from J, with 8 bases between.

The table lists this clone with a count of one. The CDR3 nucleotides read TGCGCCAGCAGCTTTGAGGACCCAGGGAGTGAAAAACTGTTTTTT. It specifies CASSFEDPGSEKLFF. The V gene is TRBV5-1, the J gene TRBJ1-4; D may be TRBD1 (5 bases). The CDR3 has 15 amino acids. The V end lost 2 bases, the J end lost 7 bases, and 15 bases lay between the germline ends. Germline V gene data show CDR1 as SGHRS and CDR2 as YFSETQ.

This chain joins TRBV11-3 and TRBJ2-2, with a tentative D call TRBD2 (6 bases). This CDR3 is built from 14 residues. Germline values: CDR1 SGHNT, CDR2 YENEEA. V gave up 3 bases and J gave up 7 bases, with 12 bases separating them. Here the CDR3 DNA reads TGTGCCAGCAGCTTTGGAGGGCTCGACGGGGAGCTGTTTTTT. Protein product: CASSFGGLDGELFF.

This clone was detected a few times. The rearrangement joins TRBV13 to TRBJ2-7, with TRBD2 matching 12 bases. Germline CDR1 and CDR2: PRHDT and FYEKMQ (reference sequence). The CDR3 contains 14 residues. The trim removed 2 bases at V and 4 bases at J, leaving 0 bases unmatched. CDR3 in DNA: TGTGCCAGCAGCTTAACTAGCGGGGGGTACGAGCAGTACTTC. Protein: CASSLTSGGYEQYF.

The rearrangement uses TRBV9 and TRBJ1-1; perhaps TRBD1 as D (5 bases). Germline V CDR1 and CDR2: SGDLS, YYNGEE. Trimming removed 4 bases from V and 3 bases from J, with 13 bases in between. This CDR3 comprises 14 residues. The CDR3: CASSPLGEDTEAFF. As DNA, the CDR3 is TGTGCCAGCAGCCCCCTGGGGGAGGACACTGAAGCTTTCTTT. Filled out from reference TRBV9 and TRBJ1-1, the complete variable domain reads DSGVTQTPKHLITATGQRVTLRCSPRSGDLSVYWYQQSLDQGLQFLIQYYNGEERAKGNILERFSAQQFPDLHSELNLSSLELGDSALYFCASSPLGEDTEAFFGQGTRLTVV.

This clone was counted a single time. V gene TRBV10-3 combines with J gene TRBJ2-7, with unresolved D. The CDR3 spans 14 residues. V shed 1 base and J shed 5 bases, with 12 bases lying between them. Germline V gene lookup returns CDR1 ENHRY and CDR2 SYGVKD. The CDR3 region has the DNA TGTGCCATCAGTGAGTTATGGACCCCCGACGAGCAGTACTTC. It translates to CAISELWTPDEQYF.

A few counts support this clone. The chain combines TRBV6-5 with TRBJ2-7; tentative D call: TRBD1 (5 bases). This CDR3 region has 14 residues. Germline V gives CDR1 MNHEY, CDR2 SVGAGI. V lost 5 bases and J lost 3, with 14 bases in between. In nucleotides, the CDR3 is TGTGCCAGCAGTCGCTGGTTGGACAACTACGAGCAGTACTTC. Amino acid sequence: CASSRWLDNYEQYF.

This clone appeared once. V gene TRBV5-6 combines with J gene TRBJ2-7, with 9 bases matching TRBD1. Germline V CDR1 and CDR2: SGHDT, YYEEEE. The J segment lost 3 bases and the V segment lost 0 bases, leaving 13 bases of the junction unmatched. This CDR3 spans 18 amino acids. This chain's CDR3 is CASSLEGQGSSFVYEQYF. In DNA form, the CDR3 reads TGTGCCAGCAGCTTGGAGGGACAGGGCTCCTCCTTCGTCTACGAGCAGTACTTC.

The chain uses TRBV3-1 (or the pseudogene TRBV3-2) and TRBJ1-2; the match to TRBD1 covers 11 bases. Looked up from germline, CDR1 is LGHDT and CDR2 is YNNKEL (reference sequence). V trimming: 1 base; J trimming: 6 bases; junction bases outside the gene matches: 13. The CDR3 is 18 residues long. CDR3 residues: CASSQVGQGERYRDGYTF. The CDR3 nucleotides read TGTGCCAGCAGCCAAGTGGGACAGGGGGAGAGGTATCGGGATGGCTACACCTTC.

The chain joins TRBV3-1 (or the pseudogene TRBV3-2) to TRBJ2-6; D perhaps matches TRBD1 (5 bases). The V end was cut by 5 bases, the J end by 3 bases, with 5 bases between. Per the germline V gene, CDR1 is LGHDT and CDR2 is YNNKEL (reference sequence). The CDR3 extends over 13 amino acids. Here the CDR3 reads CASSRGGANVLTF. The CDR3 DNA sequence: TGTGCCAGCAGCAGGGGTGGGGCCAACGTCCTGACTTTC.

This chain links TRBV21-1 with TRBJ1-2. TRBV21-1 is an annotated pseudogene. The CDR3 spans 15 residues. CDR3 loop: CASPRPHKSNYGYTF. In nucleotides, the CDR3 is TGTGCCAGTCCGAGACCCCACAAGTCTAACTATGGCTACACCTTC.

This sequence joins TRBV3-1 (or the pseudogene TRBV3-2) and TRBJ2-3; a possible D gene is TRBD2 (6 bases). This CDR3 spans 16 amino acids. Germline CDR1 is LGHDT and CDR2 is YNNKEL (reference sequence). The germline V and J ends were trimmed by 1 base and 1 base, with 12 bases remaining between them. The CDR3 DNA is TGTGCCAGCAGCCAAGGGGCGGGGAAACGCACAGATACGCAGTATTTT. Translating it yields CASSQGAGKRTDTQYF.

The chain couples TRBV27 to TRBJ1-4; TRBD1 matches at 9 bases. The CDR3 length is 14 residues. V shed 8 bases, J shed 8 bases, and the junction held 9 bases outside the gene matches. CDR1 is MNHEY and CDR2 is SMNVEV in the germline V gene (reference sequence). CDR3 nucleotides: TGTGCCAGCTCTCTGAGGACAGGGGAAGAAAAACTGTTTTTT. Protein product: CASSLRTGEEKLFF.

The chain has TRBV28 and TRBJ1-5; D call uncertain. CDR3 size: 13 residues. In germline, CDR1 is MDHEN, CDR2 SYDVKM. The V and J ends lost 3 bases and 7 bases respectively, with 10 bases between them. In DNA, the CDR3 is TGTGCCAGCAGTTTTGGTTTTGGCCAGCCCCAGCATTTT. Encoded protein: CASSFGFGQPQHF.

V gene TRBV9 combines with J gene TRBJ1-2; D gene uncertain. The V gene's germline CDR1 is SGDLS and CDR2 YYNGEE. This CDR3 is 15 amino acids long. V was cut by 4 bases and J by 8 bases, with 21 bases left in between. This chain's CDR3 is CASSSRPRGQEGYTF. Here the CDR3 DNA reads TGTGCCAGCAGCTCACGACCTCGGGGTCAAGAAGGCTACACCTTC.

The chain carries TRBV11-2 and TRBJ2-7, with D possibly called TRBD1 or TRBD2 (6 bases each). Trimming left V 4 bases short and J 7 bases short, with 20 bases between. Per the germline V gene, CDR1 is SGHAT and CDR2 is FQNNGV. The CDR3 runs to 15 residues. CDR3 amino acids: CASSSAPWGAGEQYF. The CDR3, as DNA: TGTGCCAGCAGCTCTGCTCCTTGGGGGGCTGGGGAGCAGTACTTC.

In nucleotides, the CDR3 is TGTGCCAGCAGCTTTGTTGCAGGGAATAGGGAGCAGTACTTC. This sequence encodes CASSFVAGNREQYF. The gene calls are TRBV7-9 and TRBJ2-7; tentatively, D is TRBD1 (5 bases). CDR1 and CDR2 (germline): SEHNR, FQNEAQ (reference sequence). This CDR3 contains 14 residues. Trimming took 3 bases from V and 7 from J, leaving 16 bases between them.

This sequence joins TRBV5-1 and TRBJ2-2; D uncertain. The V gene's germline CDR1 is SGHRS and CDR2 YFSETQ. The CDR3 is 12 amino acids. The V end lost 4 bases, the J end lost 3 bases, and 4 bases lay between the germline ends. CDR3 region: CASSHDTGELFF. CDR3 in DNA: TGCGCCAGCAGCCACGACACCGGGGAGCTGTTTTTT.

V gene TRBV5-1 combines with J gene TRBJ1-3, with D tentatively TRBD1 (5 bases). Trimming took off 7 bases at V and 0 bases at J, with 11 bases between the two ends. The CDR3 covers 14 residues. Per the germline V gene, CDR1 is SGHRS and CDR2 is YFSETQ. The CDR3, as DNA: TGCGCCAGCTCGACAGACCTCTCTGGAAACACCATATATTTT. Translated, it gives CASSTDLSGNTIYF.

The rearrangement uses TRBV6-2 or TRBV6-3 and TRBJ1-5, with D tentatively TRBD1 (5 bases). V was clipped by 2 bases and J by 2 bases, with 7 bases between them. Germline CDR1 reads MNHEY; CDR2 reads SVGEGT. The CDR3 is 14 amino acids. Here the CDR3 reads CASSYGGGNQPQHF. The CDR3 nucleotides are TGTGCCAGCAGTTACGGGGGAGGCAATCAGCCCCAGCATTTT.

Comment on this clone: One junction end disagrees with the germline gene, perhaps due to a read error. CDR3: CASPPSGCTF. The CDR3 DNA reads as TGTGCCAGCCCTCCTTCGGGCTGCACCTTC. This rearrangement joins TRBV19 to TRBJ1-2; D is ambiguous. Germline assignment: CDR1 LNHDA and CDR2 SQIVND (reference sequence). The CDR3 has 10 residues.

V and J are TRBV2 and TRBJ1-2; 8 bases are shared with TRBD1. J gave up 9 bases and V 6 bases, and 15 bases lay outside the gene matches. In germline, CDR1 is SNHLY, CDR2 FYNNEI. This CDR3 is built from 15 residues. CDR3: CASRPGQGGSQRYTF. The CDR3 nucleotides are TGTGCCAGCAGACCCGGACAGGGCGGATCTCAGCGCTACACCTTC.